One sample yielded the 27 T cell receptor beta chains listed below, sequenced in a study of T cells after yellow fever vaccination. TCRdb called the 5' RACE reads again in MiXCR, with one record for every CDR3 protein. The table records 500,000 to 650,000 distinct CDR3 sequences, approximately 16% of them present only once. Sample: PBMCs, taken more than 4 days after the first yellow fever vaccination. Receptors were obtained from a man between 18 and 29 years old who received the YFV17D yellow fever vaccine.

The V and J genes are TRBV10-3 and TRBJ1-3; D not certain. The ends were cut back, 4 bases at V and 11 bases at J, with 12 bases in the middle. Germline V lookup: CDR1 ENHRY, CDR2 SYGVKD. CDR3 size: 12 residues. DNA for the CDR3: TGTGCCATCAGTGCAGAGAAAACCTCCATATATTTT. It specifies CAISAEKTSIYF.

V and J are TRBV5-1 and TRBJ1-3, with a tentative D call TRBD1 (5 bases). The CDR3 is made up of 15 amino acids. V was clipped by 7 bases and J by 0 bases, with 14 bases between them. Germline lookup yields CDR1 SGHRS and CDR2 YFSETQ. CDR3 nucleotide sequence: TGCGCCAGCTACACGGGGCCGACCTCTGGAAACACCATATATTTT. Its protein product is CASYTGPTSGNTIYF.

This clonotype came up a few times. V gene TRBV6-2 or TRBV6-3 combines with J gene TRBJ1-2; D unresolved. Trimming removed 5 bases at V and 8 bases at J, with 12 bases between. Germline V CDR1 and CDR2: MNHEY, SVGEGT. The CDR3 contains 12 residues. As DNA, the CDR3 is TGTGCCAGCAGTCCTCAGACGATGGGCTACACCTTC. It translates to CASSPQTMGYTF.

This clonotype was counted between two and nine times. This chain links TRBV7-6 with TRBJ1-6, with D perhaps TRBD1 (6 bases). V gave up 2 bases and J gave up 10 bases, with 15 bases separating them. CDR3 length equals 15 residues. The germline CDR1 and CDR2 sequences are SGHVS and FNYEAQ. The CDR3, as DNA: TGTGCCAGCAGCTTATCAGGGGCCGGGCGCTCACCCCTCCACTTT. Its protein is CASSLSGAGRSPLHF.

This clonotype has just a few counts. The chain couples TRBV5-1 to TRBJ1-1; tentative D call: TRBD1 (5 bases). The germline gives CDR1 SGHRS, CDR2 YFSETQ. Deletions cut 4 bases from V and 0 bases from J, with 16 bases between. The CDR3 runs to 16 residues. CDR3 residues: CASSGGWKGLNTEAFF. The CDR3 DNA reads as TGCGCCAGCAGCGGAGGGTGGAAGGGGCTGAACACTGAAGCTTTCTTT.

The table lists this clonotype with a few counts. This sequence joins TRBV5-1 and TRBJ1-4; TRBD1 agrees at 8 bases. CDR3 length: 15 amino acids. After removal of 5 bases from V and 8 bases from J, the junction contained 11 bases not matched to a gene. Germline loops: CDR1 SGHRS, CDR2 YFSETQ. The CDR3 protein is CASRPRTGSREKLFF. The CDR3 coding sequence is TGCGCCAGCAGGCCACGGACAGGGAGTCGCGAAAAACTGTTTTTT.

The gene calls are TRBV5-1 and TRBJ2-3; D is possibly TRBD1 (6 bases). CDR3 length equals 15 residues. Germline-derived CDR1 and CDR2 are SGHRS and YFSETQ. V lost 1 base and J 4 bases, leaving 13 bases between the germline ends. For the CDR3, the DNA is TGCGCCAGCAGCTTGTTATCAGGGGTGCCAGATACGCAGTATTTT. This codes for CASSLLSGVPDTQYF.

This clonotype was observed a few times. The chain carries TRBV27 and TRBJ2-2; tentatively, D is TRBD2 (5 bases). From germline, CDR1 is MNHEY and CDR2 SMNVEV (reference sequence). V gave up 6 bases and J gave up 6 bases, with 17 bases separating them. The length of the CDR3 is 15 residues. The CDR3 spells CASSFTSGVAGELFF. In DNA, the CDR3 is TGTGCCAGCAGCTTCACCTCCGGGGTCGCCGGGGAGCTGTTTTTT.

The chain combines TRBV20-1 with TRBJ2-7, with D perhaps TRBD1 or TRBD2 (5 bases each). Germline lookup yields CDR1 DFQATT and CDR2 SNEGSKA (reference sequence). The length of the CDR3 is 13 residues. CDR3 region: CSAAGAVSYEQYF. CDR3 sequence (DNA): TGCAGCGCAGCCGGGGCCGTCTCCTACGAGCAGTACTTC.

V is TRBV6-5 and J is TRBJ1-1; D gene uncertain. CDR3 size: 14 residues. Per germline, CDR1 MNHEY and CDR2 SVGAGI. Trimming removed 4 bases from V and 2 bases from J, with 11 bases in between. CDR3 sequence: CASSSPRGNTEAFF. The CDR3 coding sequence is TGTGCCAGCAGTTCCCCGCGGGGAAACACTGAAGCTTTCTTT.

A few counts support this clonotype. V gene TRBV27 combines with J gene TRBJ1-6; no clear D gene. Germline V gene sequence: CDR1 MNHEY, CDR2 SMNVEV (reference sequence). This CDR3 has 13 amino acids. Trimming left V 8 bases short and J 7 bases short, with 12 bases between. In DNA form, the CDR3 reads TGTGCCAGCGGTTGGGAGCAAAATTCACCCCTCCACTTT. Translating gives CASGWEQNSPLHF.

This clonotype occurred many times. This rearrangement joins TRBV5-1 to TRBJ1-1, with D possibly matching TRBD1 (5 bases). Germline lookup yields CDR1 SGHRS and CDR2 YFSETQ. With 0 bases removed from V and 1 base from J, the gap between germline ends came to 10 bases. The CDR3 sequence is 15 residues long. Written as DNA, the CDR3 is TGCGCCAGCAGCTTGGGAGGGGCACCGAACACTGAAGCTTTCTTT. Translating gives CASSLGGAPNTEAFF.

The chain links TRBV2 to TRBJ2-7; no firm D call. The germline V gene encodes CDR1 SNHLY and CDR2 FYNNEI. V gave up 2 bases and J gave up 3 bases, with 5 bases separating them. The length of the CDR3 is 12 residues. The CDR3 DNA reads TGTGCCAGCAGTGAAAAAGGCTACGAGCAGTACGTC. This codes for CASSEKGYEQYV.

The V call is TRBV7-9, the J call TRBJ1-2; possibly TRBD1 for D (6 bases). The CDR3 covers 15 residues. The germline V gene encodes CDR1 SEHNR and CDR2 FQNEAQ (reference sequence). Trimming took off 1 base at V and 6 bases at J, with 15 bases between the two ends. CDR3 loop: CASSLGTGAVDGYTF. CDR3 in DNA: TGTGCCAGCAGCTTAGGAACGGGGGCGGTCGATGGCTACACCTTC.

CDR3 nucleotide sequence: TGTGCCATCAGTGAGTCAGGGTGGAGCGATGAGCAGTTCTTC. This gives the protein CAISESGWSDEQFF. The rearrangement uses TRBV10-3 and TRBJ2-1; D gene uncertain. The CDR3 runs to 14 residues. Trimming cost V 0 bases and J 8 bases, with 11 bases left between them. Germline V lookup: CDR1 ENHRY, CDR2 SYGVKD.

This clonotype is a singleton in its sample. One junction end does not reproduce the germline sequence, and a read error may be involved. V is TRBV7-7 and J is TRBJ1-4; TRBD1 matches at 11 bases. Germline CDR1 SSHAT, CDR2 FNYEAQ (reference sequence). The CDR3 has 17 residues. The DNA for the CDR3 is TGTGCTAGCAGCTTGGGACAGGGGGGGAATAGTCATGAAAAACTGTTTTTT. It translates to CASSLGQGGNSHEKLFF.

This clonotype was seen a handful of times. The chain recombines TRBV19 with TRBJ2-7; D remains ambiguous. This CDR3 is 13 amino acids long. Trimming removed 6 bases at V and 0 bases at J, with 9 bases between. In germline, CDR1 is LNHDA, CDR2 SQIVND (reference sequence). CDR3 bases: TGTGCCAGTAGCAGGAAAGACTCCTACGAGCAGTACTTC. It encodes CASSRKDSYEQYF.

V and J are TRBV14 and TRBJ2-5; possibly TRBD1 or TRBD2 for D (6 bases each). V was clipped by 1 base and J by 0 bases, with 15 bases between them. Germline lookup yields CDR1 SGHDN and CDR2 FVKESK. The CDR3 consists of 17 residues. This chain's CDR3 is CASSQVGGHSYQETQYF. In DNA form, the CDR3 reads TGTGCCAGCAGCCAAGTCGGGGGACATTCGTACCAAGAGACCCAGTACTTC.

In this sample, this clonotype turned up a few times. The rearrangement links TRBV5-4 to TRBJ1-2; D unresolved. The CDR3 covers 15 residues. Germline V gene lookup returns CDR1 SGHNT and CDR2 YYREEE (reference sequence). V lost 3 bases to trimming and J lost 3 bases, with 15 bases between them. Here the CDR3 DNA reads TGTGCCAGCAGCTCCCAAACGGGGAGTGACTATGGCTACACCTTC. Translating gives CASSSQTGSDYGYTF.

The chain carries TRBV29-1 and TRBJ1-2; possibly TRBD1 for D (5 bases). This CDR3 comprises 12 residues. CDR1 SQVTM and CDR2 ANQGSEA come from the germline V gene. V was cut by 6 bases and J by 7 bases, with 15 bases left in between. CDR3 residues: CSVEHPGGGYTF. Written as DNA, the CDR3 is TGCAGCGTAGAACACCCCGGGGGTGGCTACACCTTC.

This clonotype was seen more than once but under ten times. J is TRBJ2-2 and V is TRBV12-3 or TRBV12-4; D perhaps matches TRBD1 (5 bases). Trimming took 5 bases from V and 4 from J, leaving 11 bases between them. The CDR3 covers 14 residues. The CDR3 DNA follows: TGTGCCAGCAGTCCACCAGGGTTCACCGGGGAGCTGTTTTTT. Encoded protein: CASSPPGFTGELFF.

This chain links TRBV5-1 with TRBJ1-1, with 8 bases lining up with TRBD1. V shed 0 bases and J 10 bases; nucleotides not matched to a gene: 20. This CDR3 is built from 18 residues. CDR1 SGHRS and CDR2 YFSETQ come from the germline V gene. The CDR3 spells CASSLAEAGGGVGQGAFF. CDR3 in DNA: TGCGCCAGCAGCTTGGCCGAGGCAGGGGGCGGAGTGGGGCAAGGAGCTTTCTTT. The full variable domain, in which reference TRBV5-1 and TRBJ1-1 provide the parts outside the CDR3, is KAGVTQTPRYLIKTRGQQVTLSCSPISGHRSVSWYQQTPGQGLQFLFEYFSETQRNKGNFPGRFSGRQFSNSRSEMNVSTLELGDSALYLCASSLAEAGGGVGQGAFFGQGTRLTVV.

This clonotype was detected a few times. The chain employs TRBV10-2 and TRBJ2-5, with D unclear. Germline assignment: CDR1 WSHSY and CDR2 SAAADI. Trimming removed 2 bases at V and 5 bases at J, with 9 bases between. CDR3 length: 13 amino acids. CDR3 in DNA: TGCGCCAGCAGTGAGGTTTGGCGGGAGACCCAGTACTTC. This gives the protein CASSEVWRETQYF.

The sample holds a few counts of this clonotype. This chain connects TRBV11-2 to TRBJ2-5; D assignment may be TRBD1 or TRBD2 (5 bases each). The CDR3 has 15 residues. CDR1 and CDR2 from the germline V gene are SGHAT and FQNNGV. The V end was cut by 0 bases, the J end by 7 bases, with 15 bases between. The CDR3 sequence: CASSLDNTEGLTQYF. DNA for the CDR3: TGTGCCAGCAGCTTAGATAACACCGAGGGGCTGACCCAGTACTTC.

This clonotype was counted a few times. V and J are TRBV28 and TRBJ1-5; D is undetermined. The CDR3 is 15 residues long. Per the germline V gene, CDR1 is MDHEN and CDR2 is SYDVKM. The V and J ends lost 4 bases and 2 bases respectively, with 12 bases between them. The CDR3 reads CASSSGGEGNQPQHF. The CDR3 bases are TGTGCCAGCAGTTCAGGAGGAGAAGGCAATCAGCCCCAGCATTTT.

The chain links TRBV7-9 to TRBJ2-3; 9 bases agree with TRBD1. CDR1 and CDR2 (germline): SEHNR, FQNEAQ (reference sequence). The CDR3 sequence is 15 residues long. V was pared by 10 bases and J by 6 bases, with 14 bases of the junction left unmatched. The CDR3 coding sequence is TGTGCCATTTCCTCAACAGGGGGCAGTTGGGATACGCAGTATTTT. It specifies CAISSTGGSWDTQYF.

The chain links TRBV29-1 to TRBJ2-1; D may be TRBD2 (6 bases). The CDR3 is 16 residues long. The germline gives CDR1 SQVTM, CDR2 ANQGSEA. V was clipped by 1 base and J by 8 bases, with 21 bases between them. The CDR3 coding sequence is TGCAGCGTTGAAGGCTATAGCGGCCTTCATGTAGATGAGCAGTTCTTC. Its translation is CSVEGYSGLHVDEQFF.